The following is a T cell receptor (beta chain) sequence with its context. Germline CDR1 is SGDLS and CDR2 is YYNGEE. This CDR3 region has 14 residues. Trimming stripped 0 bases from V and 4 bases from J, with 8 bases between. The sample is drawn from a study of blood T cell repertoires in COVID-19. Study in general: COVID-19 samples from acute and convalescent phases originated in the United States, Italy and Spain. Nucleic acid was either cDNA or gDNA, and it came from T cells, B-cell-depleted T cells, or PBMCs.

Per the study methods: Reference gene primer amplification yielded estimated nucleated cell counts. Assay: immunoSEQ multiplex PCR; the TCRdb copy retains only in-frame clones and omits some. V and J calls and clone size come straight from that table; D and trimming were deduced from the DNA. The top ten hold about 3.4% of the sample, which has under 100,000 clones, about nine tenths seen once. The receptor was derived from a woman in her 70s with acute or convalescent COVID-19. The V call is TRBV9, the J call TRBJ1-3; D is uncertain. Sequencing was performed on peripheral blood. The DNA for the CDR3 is TGTGCCAGCAGCGTAGGGGCAGGAGGAAACACCATATATTTT. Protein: CASSVGAGGNTIYF.